This TCR beta chain was captured by sequencing in a study of OX40 agonist ivuxolimab in advanced cancers. Context from the whole study: Ivuxolimab was an agonistic, fully human IgG2 monoclonal antibody directed against OX40 (CD134), a costimulatory receptor. Patients were allowed to have had prior anti-PD-1, anti-PD-L1 or anti-CTLA-4 therapy, and 30% to 40% of the dose-escalation patients had previously received checkpoint inhibitors. Intravenous ivuxolimab was administered to patients every 2 weeks at six dose levels: 0.01, 0.1, 0.3, 1.5, 3 and 10 mg/kg. Among the approximately 54 dose-escalation patients, 19 had hepatocellular carcinoma, about 15 melanoma, 9 renal cell carcinoma and 9 head and neck cancer. The monotherapy dose-escalation portion (N ≈ 52 patients) of the phase I ivuxolimab trial is reported in the paper. Partial responses occurred in three dose-escalation patients, of whom one had hepatocellular carcinoma and two had cutaneous melanoma. A male proportion of roughly 80% and a mean age of roughly 58 years, ranging from about 20 to 79, were recorded for the dose-escalation cohort. The point of sequencing TCRbeta in the periphery was to test whether ivuxolimab changed TCR sequence diversity and drove clonal T-cell expansion.

Overall study results and their limits: In the 0.1-3.0 mg/kg groups, partial responders had among the lowest normalized peripheral clonal expansion, particularly in CD8+ T cells. Low levels of normalized T-cell clonal expansion were also seen in some patients who did not respond. Clonal expansion of both CD4+ and CD8+ blood T cells was observed from baseline to week 6 at doses 0.1 to 3.0 mg/kg. On average, CD8+ T cells showed more expanded clones than CD4+ T cells after ivuxolimab. The antigen specificity of the clonally expanded peripheral T cells was not determined.

Points on this clone: Which antigen it targets is not known. No base quality values were provided; no much bigger clone lies one nucleotide off.

For sequencing of the TCRbeta CDR3 region, genomic DNA was extracted from the sorted cells. The immunoSEQ Assay was used to sequence the TCRbeta CDR3 regions. Imported from immuneACCESS, the table was reduced by TCRdb to in-frame sequences with V and J called. These copies leave out some clones; in studies compared against another copy, an unresolved V gene accounts for under half, and the cause of the remainder is not known. For this sample the table gives 60,000 to 100,000 clones, of which more than 80% were detected only once. The leading ten clones occupy around 0.5% of the sample. CDR3 length: 11 amino acids, cysteine to phenylalanine. Left in the record is the CDR3 DNA by itself, 33 bases read in frame from the first base. V and J are trimmed by 5 bases and 6 bases, and the gene matches miss 2 bases of the junction. CDR1 and CDR2 (SQVTM, ANQGSEA) derive from the germline V gene. Patients with autoimmune disease history or receiving systemic immunosuppression were excluded from the trial. In every dose cohort, peripheral blood was drawn for TCR sequencing at baseline, cycle 4 day 1, and cycle 7 day 1. Samples came from an open-label, multicenter, first-in-human phase I dose-escalation trial of ivuxolimab. Adults with locally advanced or metastatic head and neck squamous cell, hepatocellular, melanoma or renal cell carcinoma were enrolled in the trial. Before TCR sequencing, CD4+ T cells and CD8+ T cells were sorted from peripheral blood as separate populations.

The sequenced sample was CD4+ or CD8+ T cells sorted from blood, obtained in a trial of the OX40 agonist ivuxolimab. Rearrangement joined TRBV29-1 to TRBJ2-7; 9 middle bases align to TRBD1. The sequence came from an adult with an advanced solid tumor such as melanoma, head and neck, liver or kidney cancer. The DNA sequence is as follows: TGCAGCGTTCGGACAGGGGTCGAGCAGTACTTC. The translation is CSVRTGVEQYF.